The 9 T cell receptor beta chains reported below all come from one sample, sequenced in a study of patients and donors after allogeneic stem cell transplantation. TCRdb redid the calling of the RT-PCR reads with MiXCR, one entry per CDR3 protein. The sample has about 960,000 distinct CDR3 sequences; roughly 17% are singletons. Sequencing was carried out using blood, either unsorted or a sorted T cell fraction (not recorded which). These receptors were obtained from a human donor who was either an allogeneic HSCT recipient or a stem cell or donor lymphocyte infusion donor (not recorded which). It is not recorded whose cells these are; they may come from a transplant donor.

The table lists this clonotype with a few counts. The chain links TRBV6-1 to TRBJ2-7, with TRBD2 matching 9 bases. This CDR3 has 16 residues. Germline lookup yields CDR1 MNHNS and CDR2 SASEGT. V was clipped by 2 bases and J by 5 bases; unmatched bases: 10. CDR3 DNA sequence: TGTGCCAGCAGTGAACAGGGGCGGGAGGGCCGCCACGAGCAGTACTTC. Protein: CASSEQGREGRHEQYF.

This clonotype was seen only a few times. CDR3 protein: CASSFTPGLPTEAFF. Written as DNA, the CDR3 is TGTGCCAGCAGCTTCACCCCCGGGCTCCCCACTGAAGCTTTCTTT. J is TRBJ1-1 and V is TRBV5-5; D unresolved. The germline V and J ends were trimmed by 2 bases and 4 bases, with 15 bases remaining between them. Germline CDR1 reads SGHKS; CDR2 reads YYEKEE (reference sequence). The CDR3 runs 15 residues. Complete variable domain (other parts from reference TRBV5-5 and TRBJ1-1): DAGVTQSPTHLIKTRGQQVTLRCSPISGHKSVSWYQQVLGQGPQFIFQYYEKEERGRGNFPDRFSARQFPNYSSELNVNALLLGDSALYLCASSFTPGLPTEAFFGQGTRLTVV.

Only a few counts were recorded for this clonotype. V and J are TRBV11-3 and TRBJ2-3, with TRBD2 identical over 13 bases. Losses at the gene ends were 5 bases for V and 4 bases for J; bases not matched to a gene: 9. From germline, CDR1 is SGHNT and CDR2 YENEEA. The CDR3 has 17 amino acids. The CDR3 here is CASSPRTSGSIADTQYF. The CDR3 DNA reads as TGTGCCAGCAGCCCCCGGACTAGCGGGAGTATAGCAGATACGCAGTATTTT.

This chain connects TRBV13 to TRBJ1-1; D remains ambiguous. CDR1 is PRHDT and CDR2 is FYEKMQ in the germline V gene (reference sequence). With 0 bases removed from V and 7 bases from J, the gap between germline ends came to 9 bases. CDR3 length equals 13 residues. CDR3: CASSLGGVGEAFF. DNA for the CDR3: TGTGCCAGCAGCTTAGGGGGCGTCGGTGAAGCTTTCTTT.

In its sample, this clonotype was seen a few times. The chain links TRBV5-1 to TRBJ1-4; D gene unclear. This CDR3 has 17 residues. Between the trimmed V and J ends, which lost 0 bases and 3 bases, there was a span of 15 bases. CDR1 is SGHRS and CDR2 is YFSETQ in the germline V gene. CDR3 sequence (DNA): TGCGCCAGCAGCTTGGTTCCGGGATCTCCGCCTAATGAAAAACTGTTTTTT. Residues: CASSLVPGSPPNEKLFF.

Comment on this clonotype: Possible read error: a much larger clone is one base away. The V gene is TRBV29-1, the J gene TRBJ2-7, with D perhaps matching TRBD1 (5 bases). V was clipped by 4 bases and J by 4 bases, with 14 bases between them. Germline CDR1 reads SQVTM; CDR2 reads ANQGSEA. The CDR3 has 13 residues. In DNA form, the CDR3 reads TGCAGCGTTGCCGGGTCAGGGCTATACGAGCAGTACTTC. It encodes CSVAGSGLYEQYF.

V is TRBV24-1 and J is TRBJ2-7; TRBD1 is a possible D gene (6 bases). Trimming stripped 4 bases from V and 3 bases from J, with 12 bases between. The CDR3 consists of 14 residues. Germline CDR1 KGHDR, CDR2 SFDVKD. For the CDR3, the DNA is TGTGCCACCAGTGAGGACAGCCCGTTCTACGAGCAGTACTTC. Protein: CATSEDSPFYEQYF.

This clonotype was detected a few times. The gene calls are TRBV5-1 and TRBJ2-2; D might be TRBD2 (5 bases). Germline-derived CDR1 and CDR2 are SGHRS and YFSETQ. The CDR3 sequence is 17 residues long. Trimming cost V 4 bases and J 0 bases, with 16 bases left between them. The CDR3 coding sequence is TGCGCCAGCAGCCAAAACCCCGGGATAGCGAACACCGGGGAGCTGTTTTTT. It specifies CASSQNPGIANTGELFF.

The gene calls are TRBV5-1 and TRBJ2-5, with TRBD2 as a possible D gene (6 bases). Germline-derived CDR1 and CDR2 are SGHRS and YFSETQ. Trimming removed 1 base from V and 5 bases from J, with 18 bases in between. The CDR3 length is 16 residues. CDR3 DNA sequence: TGCGCCAGCAGCTTGCTAGCGCAGGGTGGTGCGGAGACCCAGTACTTC. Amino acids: CASSLLAQGGAETQYF.